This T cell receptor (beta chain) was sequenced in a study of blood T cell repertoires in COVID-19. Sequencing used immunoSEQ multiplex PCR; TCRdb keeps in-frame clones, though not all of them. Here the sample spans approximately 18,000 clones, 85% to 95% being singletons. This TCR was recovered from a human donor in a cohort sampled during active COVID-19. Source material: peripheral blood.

This chain's CDR3 is CASSAGGYEQYF. DNA for the CDR3: TGCGCCAGCTCAGCAGGGGGTTACGAGCAGTACTTC. The chain employs TRBV5-1 and TRBJ2-7; TRBD1 matches at 7 bases. Losses at the gene ends were 7 bases for V and 4 bases for J; bases not matched to a gene: 5. Per germline, CDR1 SGHRS and CDR2 YFSETQ. The CDR3 length is 12 residues. Drawing the rest from reference TRBV5-1 and TRBJ2-7, the complete variable domain is KAGVTQTPRYLIKTRGQQVTLSCSPISGHRSVSWYQQTPGQGLQFLFEYFSETQRNKGNFPGRFSGRQFSNSRSEMNVSTLELGDSALYLCASSAGGYEQYFGPGTRLTVT.